These 19 T cell receptor beta chains were all obtained from the same sample, sequenced in a study of tumor-infiltrating lymphocytes in primary liver carcinoma. A primer matching the constant region was used to make TCR beta cDNA from around 460 ng of total RNA. Three nested multiplex PCR rounds, a slightly modified ARM-PCR method, built the TCR beta libraries. The first two PCR rounds, approximately 10 cycles each, used TRBV1-TRBV30 forward primers and a C-beta reverse primer. TCRdb reanalysed the multiplex PCR reads using MiXCR and keeps one entry per CDR3 protein. The sample shows under 200,000 distinct CDR3 sequences, about 65% of them seen only once. Germline DNA was also extracted, with blood RNA taken from unsorted whole blood. The sequenced material came from peripheral blood. The receptor set was obtained from a woman in her sixties with primary liver carcinoma and hepatitis B virus infection.

Concerning this clonotype itself: A much larger clone sits a single nucleotide away, making a read error possible. Lacking the conserved final phenylalanine or tryptophan, this CDR3 likely reflects a read error. The rearrangement uses TRBV29-1 and TRBJ1-1, with 7 bases lining up with TRBD1. The CDR3 has 13 residues. V lost 4 bases and J lost 5; bases outside the gene matches: 7. The germline CDR1 and CDR2 sequences are SQVTM and ANQGSEA. The CDR3 protein is CSVGFNRGTEAFS. The CDR3, as DNA: TGCAGCGTTGGGTTCAACAGGGGTACTGAAGCTTTCTCT.

This clonotype has at least ten counts. V and J are TRBV5-6 and TRBJ2-1; TRBD2 matches 8 bases. The length of the CDR3 is 16 residues. The germline CDR1 and CDR2 sequences are SGHDT and YYEEEE. V shed 4 bases, J shed 0 bases, and the junction held 6 bases outside the gene matches. The DNA of the CDR3 is TGTGCCAGCAGCGACCGAAGCGGGAGCTCCTACAATGAGCAGTTCTTC. This codes for CASSDRSGSSYNEQFF.

Notes on this clonotype: This could be a read error, since a much larger clone is one nucleotide away. Because the CDR3 is missing its conserved closing phenylalanine or tryptophan, this is likely a read error. The J gene is TRBJ1-4, the V gene TRBV5-6, with D tentatively TRBD1 (5 bases). CDR1 is SGHDT and CDR2 is YYEEEE in the germline V gene. V lost 4 bases and J lost 8, with 15 bases in between. The length of the CDR3 is 14 residues. CDR3 protein: CASSPSGGFEKLFL. CDR3 coding DNA: TGTGCCAGCAGCCCCTCGGGGGGATTCGAAAAACTGTTTTTA.

Of note for this clonotype: The junction differs from germline at one of its ends, possibly a read error. The J gene is TRBJ2-1, the V gene TRBV28; D not certain. Germline V gene sequence: CDR1 MDHEN, CDR2 SYDVKM. The CDR3 has 16 residues. The DNA for the CDR3 is TGTGCCAACAGTTTCCCCCCCTGGTCTCGTTACAATGAGCAGTTCTTC. As protein: CANSFPPWSRYNEQFF.

In regard to this clonotype: Since a much larger clone is just one base distant, this may be a read error. The chain recombines TRBV4-1 with TRBJ1-6; D gene ambiguous. CDR3 length: 14 residues. Looked up from germline, CDR1 is MGHRA and CDR2 is YSYEKL. Trimming removed 0 bases from V and 7 bases from J, with 7 bases in between. CDR3 nucleotide sequence: TGCGCCAGCAGCCAAGAGACAATGAATTCACCCCTCCACTTT. Translation: CASSQETMNSPLHF.

This clonotype was counted ten times or more. The rearrangement uses TRBV29-1 and TRBJ2-3, with D maybe TRBD2 (6 bases). Trimming stripped 5 bases from V and 0 bases from J, with 18 bases between. From germline, CDR1 is SQVTM and CDR2 ANQGSEA. This CDR3 comprises 16 residues. CDR3 nucleotide sequence: TGCAGCGTTCCCTACCCTGGTGGGAGGAGCACAGATACGCAGTATTTT. Encoded protein: CSVPYPGGRSTDTQYF.

J is TRBJ2-3 and V is TRBV7-9, with 14 bases lining up with TRBD2. Germline lookup yields CDR1 SEHNR and CDR2 FQNEAQ (reference sequence). V was pared by 5 bases and J by 0 bases, with 1 base of the junction left unmatched. This CDR3 is 16 amino acids long. The CDR3 DNA follows: TGTGCCAGCAGCCGGACTAGCGGGGGGAGCACAGATACGCAGTATTTT. Its protein is CASSRTSGGSTDTQYF.

Points on this clonotype: This may be a read error, as it is one base from a much larger clone. V usage is TRBV5-1 and J usage is TRBJ2-7; 10 bases align to TRBD2. The CDR3 is made up of 15 amino acids. CDR1 SGHRS and CDR2 YFSETQ come from the germline V gene. V gave up 3 bases and J gave up 3 bases; unmatched junction bases: 6. The CDR3 region is CASSSGTSVGYEQYF. The CDR3 coding sequence is TGCGCCAGCAGCTCGGGGACTAGCGTAGGCTACGAGCAGTACTTC.

This clonotype was recorded once. The chain combines TRBV29-1 with TRBJ1-3; no definite D call. Trimming shortened V by 5 bases and J by 0 bases, and 5 bases separated the two germline ends. This CDR3 is built from 12 residues. Per the germline V gene, CDR1 is SQVTM and CDR2 is ANQGSEA. CDR3 loop: CSVKFSGNTIYF. In DNA form, the CDR3 reads TGCAGCGTTAAGTTCTCTGGAAACACCATATATTTT.

This clonotype was detected a few times. The rearrangement uses TRBV28 and TRBJ2-7, with 12 bases identical to TRBD2. CDR1 is MDHEN and CDR2 is SYDVKM in the germline V gene. V lost 6 bases to trimming and J lost 10 bases; unmatched junction nucleotides: 10. This CDR3 is built from 14 residues. CDR3 region: CASRPPGLAGDQYF. The DNA of the CDR3 is TGTGCCAGCAGGCCACCGGGACTAGCGGGTGATCAGTACTTC. Full variable domain (missing parts from reference TRBV28 and TRBJ2-7): DVKVTQSSRYLVKRTGEKVFLECVQDMDHENMFWYRQDPGLGLRLIYFSYDVKMKEKGDIPEGYSVSREKKERFSLILESASTNQTSMYLCASRPPGLAGDQYFGPGTRLTVT.

With respect to this clonotype: It may be a read error: a sequence one base away is much more abundant. V gene TRBV12-3 or TRBV12-4 combines with J gene TRBJ2-2; D ambiguous. V lost 10 bases to trimming and J lost 0 bases, with 21 bases between them. The CDR3 length is 17 residues. The CDR3: CANTPYGRGSNTGELFF. In DNA, the CDR3 is TGTGCCAACACTCCCTACGGACGAGGCTCGAACACCGGGGAGCTGTTTTTT.

This chain joins TRBV5-1 and TRBJ2-5; 13 nucleotides align to TRBD2. V dropped 4 bases and J dropped 4; count of bases not matched to a gene: 10. The CDR3 has 17 amino acids. CDR1 SGHRS and CDR2 YFSETQ come from the germline V gene. The CDR3, as DNA: TGCGCCAGCAGCCCCCTACTAGCGGGAGGGCCAGGAGAGACCCAGTACTTC. As protein: CASSPLLAGGPGETQYF.

The rearrangement links TRBV11-2 to TRBJ2-7, with D perhaps TRBD1 or TRBD2 (6 bases each). V was clipped by 9 bases and J by 4 bases, with 16 bases between them. Germline CDR1 reads SGHAT; CDR2 reads FQNNGV. The CDR3 has 13 amino acids. CDR3 residues: CASWRDISYEQYF. The DNA for the CDR3 is TGTGCCAGTTGGCGGGACATCTCTTACGAGCAGTACTTC.

On this clonotype itself: One end of the junction is discordant with germline, which a read error may explain. The chain carries TRBV20-1 and TRBJ2-1; 7 bases align to TRBD2. The V gene's germline CDR1 is DFQATT and CDR2 SNEGSKA (reference sequence). The CDR3 consists of 13 residues. The CDR3 protein is CSATGLPYNEQFF. DNA for the CDR3: TGCAGTGCTACGGGACTACCCTATAATGAGCAGTTCTTC.

The chain has TRBV12-3 or TRBV12-4 and TRBJ1-5; D not resolved. The germline V and J ends were trimmed by 5 bases and 5 bases, with 22 bases remaining between them. The CDR3 covers 17 residues. In DNA form, the CDR3 reads TGTGCCAGCAGTACCGGGTCGGAGGCGCGGATCCATCAGCCCCAGCATTTT. Protein sequence: CASSTGSEARIHQPQHF.

V usage is TRBV19 and J usage is TRBJ1-2, with a possible D match to TRBD1 (6 bases). V gave up 0 bases and J gave up 4 bases, with 15 bases separating them. The CDR3 extends over 16 amino acids. Germline V gives CDR1 LNHDA, CDR2 SQIVND (reference sequence). DNA of the CDR3: TGTGCCAGTAGTATAGAGGGCACAGGGCTGCGCTATGGCTACACCTTC. Its protein product is CASSIEGTGLRYGYTF.

As regards this clonotype: A junction end diverges from the germline sequence, so it may reflect a read error. The V gene is TRBV11-2, the J gene TRBJ1-6, with a weak D call TRBD1 (6 bases). This CDR3 comprises 17 residues. The germline CDR1 and CDR2 sequences are SGHAT and FQNNGV. CDR3 nucleotide sequence: TGTACCAGCAGCCGAACACAGGGTGTCCCCTATGATTCACCCCTCCACTTT. It encodes CTSSRTQGVPYDSPLHF. Drawing the rest from reference TRBV11-2 and TRBJ1-6, the complete variable domain is EAGVAQSPRYKIIEKRQSVAFWCNPISGHATLYWYQQILGQGPKLLIQFQNNGVVDDSQLPKDRFSAERLKGVDSTLKIQPAKLEDSAVYLCTSSRTQGVPYDSPLHFGNGTRLTVT.

Notes on this clonotype: At one boundary the junction diverges from the germline segment, which might be a read error. This chain connects TRBV11-3 to TRBJ2-7, with 9 nucleotides matching TRBD2. The CDR3 is 15 amino acids. Germline V lookup: CDR1 SGHNT, CDR2 YENEEA. CDR3 amino acids: CASSRVRLAVYEQYF. The CDR3 nucleotides are TGTGCTAGCAGCCGTGTCCGACTAGCGGTTTACGAGCAGTACTTC.

Of note for this clonotype: One end of the junction fails to match germline, which may point to a read error. This chain uses TRBV11-1 with TRBJ2-1, with D tentatively TRBD2 (6 bases). CDR1 SGHAT and CDR2 FQDESV come from the germline V gene (reference sequence). The CDR3 length is 16 residues. The CDR3 sequence: CVSSLSRGKSYNEQFF. CDR3 in DNA: TGTGTCAGCAGCTTATCGCGCGGGAAATCCTATAATGAGCAGTTCTTC. The entire variable domain, with the rest obtained from reference TRBV11-1 and TRBJ2-1, is as follows: EAEVAQSPRYKITEKSQAVAFWCDPISGHATLYWYRQILGQGPELLVQFQDESVVDDSQLPKDRFSAERLKGVDSTLKIQPAELGDSAMYLCVSSLSRGKSYNEQFFGPGTRLTVL.